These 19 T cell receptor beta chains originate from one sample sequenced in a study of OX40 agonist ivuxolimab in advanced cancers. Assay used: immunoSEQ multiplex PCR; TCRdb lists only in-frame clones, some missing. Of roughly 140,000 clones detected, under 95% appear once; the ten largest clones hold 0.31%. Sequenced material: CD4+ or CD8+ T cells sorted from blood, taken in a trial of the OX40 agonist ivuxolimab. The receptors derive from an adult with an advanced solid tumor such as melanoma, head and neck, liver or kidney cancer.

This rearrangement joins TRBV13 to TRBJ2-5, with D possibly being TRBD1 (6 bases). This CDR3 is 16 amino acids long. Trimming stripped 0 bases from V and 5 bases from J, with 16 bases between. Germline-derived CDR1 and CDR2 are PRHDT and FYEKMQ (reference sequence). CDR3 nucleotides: TGTGCCAGCAGCTTAGGCGGCAGGGGTCTCCGTGAGACCCAGTACTTC. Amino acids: CASSLGGRGLRETQYF.

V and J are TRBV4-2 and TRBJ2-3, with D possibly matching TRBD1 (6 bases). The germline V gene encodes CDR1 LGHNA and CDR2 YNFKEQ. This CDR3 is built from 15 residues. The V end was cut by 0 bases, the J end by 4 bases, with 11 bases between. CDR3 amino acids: CASSQEFSGADTQYF. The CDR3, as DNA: TGTGCCAGCAGCCAAGAGTTTTCAGGGGCAGATACGCAGTATTTT.

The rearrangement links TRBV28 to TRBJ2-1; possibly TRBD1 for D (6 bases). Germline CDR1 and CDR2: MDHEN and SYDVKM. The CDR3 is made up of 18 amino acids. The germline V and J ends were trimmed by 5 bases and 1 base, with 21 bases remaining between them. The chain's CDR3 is CASSPNREGRFSYNEQFF. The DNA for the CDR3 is TGTGCCAGCAGTCCCAACAGGGAAGGAAGGTTTTCCTACAATGAGCAGTTCTTC. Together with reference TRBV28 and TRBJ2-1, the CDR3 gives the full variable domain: DVKVTQSSRYLVKRTGEKVFLECVQDMDHENMFWYRQDPGLGLRLIYFSYDVKMKEKGDIPEGYSVSREKKERFSLILESASTNQTSMYLCASSPNREGRFSYNEQFFGPGTRLTVL.

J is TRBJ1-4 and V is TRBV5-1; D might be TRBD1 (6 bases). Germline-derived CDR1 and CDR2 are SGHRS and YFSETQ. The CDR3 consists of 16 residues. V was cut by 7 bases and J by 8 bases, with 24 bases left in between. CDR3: CASRAGQGLRGEKLFF. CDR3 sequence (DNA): TGCGCCAGCCGGGCAGGGCAGGGCCTGAGGGGGGAAAAACTGTTTTTT.

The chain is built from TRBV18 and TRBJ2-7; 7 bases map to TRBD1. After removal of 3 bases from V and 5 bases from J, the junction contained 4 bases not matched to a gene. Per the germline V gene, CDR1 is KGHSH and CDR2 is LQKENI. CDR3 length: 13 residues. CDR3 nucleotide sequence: TGTGCCAGCTCACCGGACAGGCCCCACGAGCAGTACTTC. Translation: CASSPDRPHEQYF.

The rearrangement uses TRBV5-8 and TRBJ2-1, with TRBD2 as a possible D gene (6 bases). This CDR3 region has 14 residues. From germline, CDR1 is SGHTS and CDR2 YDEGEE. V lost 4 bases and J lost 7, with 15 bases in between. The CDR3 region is CASSATGTLNEQFF. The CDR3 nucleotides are TGTGCCAGCAGCGCGACCGGGACTCTAAATGAGCAGTTCTTC.

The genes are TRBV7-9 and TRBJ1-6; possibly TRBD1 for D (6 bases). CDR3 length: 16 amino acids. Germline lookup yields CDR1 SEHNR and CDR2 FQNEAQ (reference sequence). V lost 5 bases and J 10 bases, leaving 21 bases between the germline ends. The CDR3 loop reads CASSPGGGARVSPLHF. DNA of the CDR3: TGTGCCAGCAGCCCGGGGGGCGGGGCGCGCGTGTCACCCCTCCACTTT.

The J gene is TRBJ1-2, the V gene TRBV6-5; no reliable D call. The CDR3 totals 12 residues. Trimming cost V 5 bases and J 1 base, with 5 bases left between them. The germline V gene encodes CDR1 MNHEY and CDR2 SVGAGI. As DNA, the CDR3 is TGTGCCAGCAGTCCACTTAACTATGGCTACACCTTC. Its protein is CASSPLNYGYTF.

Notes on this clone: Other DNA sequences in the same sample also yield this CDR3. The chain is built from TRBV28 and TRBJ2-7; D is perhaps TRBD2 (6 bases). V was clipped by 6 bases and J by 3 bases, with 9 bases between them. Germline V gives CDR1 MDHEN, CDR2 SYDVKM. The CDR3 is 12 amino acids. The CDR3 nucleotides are TGTGCCAGCAGGGGGGGTTACTACGAGCAGTACTTC. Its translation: CASRGGYYEQYF. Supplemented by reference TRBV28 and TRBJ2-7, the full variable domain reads DVKVTQSSRYLVKRTGEKVFLECVQDMDHENMFWYRQDPGLGLRLIYFSYDVKMKEKGDIPEGYSVSREKKERFSLILESASTNQTSMYLCASRGGYYEQYFGPGTRLTVT.

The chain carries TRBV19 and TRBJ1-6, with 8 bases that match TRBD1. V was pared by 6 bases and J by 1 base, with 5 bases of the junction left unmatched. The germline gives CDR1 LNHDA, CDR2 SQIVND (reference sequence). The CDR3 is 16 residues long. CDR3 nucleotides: TGTGCCAGTAGCCCAGGGGGCTTGTCCTATAATTCACCCCTCCACTTT. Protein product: CASSPGGLSYNSPLHF. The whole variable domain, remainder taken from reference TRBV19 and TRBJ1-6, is DGGITQSPKYLFRKEGQNVTLSCEQNLNHDAMYWYRQDPGQGLRLIYYSQIVNDFQKGDIAEGYSVSREKKESFPLTVTSAQKNPTAFYLCASSPGGLSYNSPLHFGNGTRLTVT.

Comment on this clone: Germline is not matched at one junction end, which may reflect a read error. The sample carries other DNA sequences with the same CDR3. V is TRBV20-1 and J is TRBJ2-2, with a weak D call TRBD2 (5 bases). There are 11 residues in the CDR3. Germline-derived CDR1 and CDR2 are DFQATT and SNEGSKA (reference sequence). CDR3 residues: CSVSNTGELFF. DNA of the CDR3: TGCAGTGTCTCGAACACCGGGGAGCTATTTTTT.

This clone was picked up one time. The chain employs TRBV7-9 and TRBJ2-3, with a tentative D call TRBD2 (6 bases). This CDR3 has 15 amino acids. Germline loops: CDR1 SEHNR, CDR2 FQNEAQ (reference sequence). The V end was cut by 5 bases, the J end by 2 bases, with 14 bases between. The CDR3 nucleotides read TGTGCCAGCAGCGTCGGGACTCTGCTCACAGATACGCAGTATTTT. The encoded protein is CASSVGTLLTDTQYF.

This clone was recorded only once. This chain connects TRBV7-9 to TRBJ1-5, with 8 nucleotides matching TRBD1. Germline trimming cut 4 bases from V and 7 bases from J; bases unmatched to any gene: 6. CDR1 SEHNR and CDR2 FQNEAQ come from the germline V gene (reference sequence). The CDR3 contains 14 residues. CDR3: CASSSGGSGQPQHF. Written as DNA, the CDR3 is TGTGCCAGCAGCTCAGGGGGCTCGGGACAGCCCCAGCATTTT. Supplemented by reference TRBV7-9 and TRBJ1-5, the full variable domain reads DTGVSQNPRHKITKRGQNVTFRCDPISEHNRLYWYRQTLGQGPEFLTYFQNEAQLEKSRLLSDRFSAERPKGSFSTLEIQRTEQGDSAMYLCASSSGGSGQPQHFGDGTRLSIL.

CDR3 region: CASKPSGSYEQYF. The CDR3 DNA reads as TGTGCCAGTAAGCCTAGCGGCTCCTACGAGCAGTACTTC. The V and J genes are TRBV19 and TRBJ2-7; 7 nucleotides agree with TRBD2. The germline CDR1 and CDR2 sequences are LNHDA and SQIVND (reference sequence). The CDR3 loop spans 13 amino acids. V dropped 7 bases and J dropped 0; count of bases not matched to a gene: 3.

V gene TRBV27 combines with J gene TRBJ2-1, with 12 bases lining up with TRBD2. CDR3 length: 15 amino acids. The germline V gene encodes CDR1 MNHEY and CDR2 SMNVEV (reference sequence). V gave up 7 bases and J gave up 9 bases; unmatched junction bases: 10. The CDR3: CASMRLAGVQGEQFF. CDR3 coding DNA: TGTGCCAGCATGCGACTAGCGGGAGTCCAAGGTGAGCAGTTCTTC.

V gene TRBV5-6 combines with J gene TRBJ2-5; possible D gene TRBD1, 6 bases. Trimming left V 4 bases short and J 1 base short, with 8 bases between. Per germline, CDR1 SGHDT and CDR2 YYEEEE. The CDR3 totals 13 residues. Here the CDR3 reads CASSRDTQETQYF. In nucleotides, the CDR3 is TGTGCCAGCAGCCGGGACACCCAAGAGACCCAGTACTTC. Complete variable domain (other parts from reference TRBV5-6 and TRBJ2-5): DAGVTQSPTHLIKTRGQQVTLRCSPKSGHDTVSWYQQALGQGPQFIFQYYEEEERQRGNFPDRFSGHQFPNYSSELNVNALLLGDSALYLCASSRDTQETQYFGPGTRLLVL.

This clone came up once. The CDR3 sequence: CASSPPLRASAYNEQFF. CDR3 nucleotides: TGTGCCAGCAGTCCCCCCCTGAGGGCAAGCGCCTACAATGAGCAGTTCTTC. This rearrangement joins TRBV27 to TRBJ2-1; a possible D gene is TRBD2 (5 bases). The germline V and J ends were trimmed by 5 bases and 2 bases, with 19 bases remaining between them. The CDR3 consists of 17 residues. Germline V gives CDR1 MNHEY, CDR2 SMNVEV (reference sequence).

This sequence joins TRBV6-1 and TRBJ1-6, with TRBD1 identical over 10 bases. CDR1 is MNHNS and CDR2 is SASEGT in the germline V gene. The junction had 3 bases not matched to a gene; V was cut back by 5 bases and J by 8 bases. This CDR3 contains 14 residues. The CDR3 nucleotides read TGTGCCAGCAGTCGGGACAGGGGAGATTCACCCCTCCACTTT. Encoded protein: CASSRDRGDSPLHF.

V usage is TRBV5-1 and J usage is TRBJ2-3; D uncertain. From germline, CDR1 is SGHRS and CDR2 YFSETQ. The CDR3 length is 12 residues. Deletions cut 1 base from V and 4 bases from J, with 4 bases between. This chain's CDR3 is CASSLNADTQYF. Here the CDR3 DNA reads TGCGCCAGCAGCTTGAATGCAGATACGCAGTATTTT.